Described below is a single T cell receptor beta chain sequence and its context. Its antigen is not identified. The data derive from a study of shared clonotypes between healthy human individuals. Study information: Donor composition was a couple of women and three men, aged 18 to 49. Study conclusions and caveats: Clonotype sharing among donors was expected to depend on sequencing depth.

The authors distributed each subset's genomic DNA evenly over several immunoSEQ plates. Bulk PBMC genomic DNA spanned ten immunoSEQ deep plates. The data were produced by immunoSEQ multiplex PCR, yet TCRdb's version contains in-frame clones alone and is incomplete. The table lists about 520,000 clones, around 80% of them singletons, with approximately 12% in the top ten. Trimming took off 2 bases at V and 7 bases at J, with 11 bases between the two ends. CDR1 LGHNT and CDR2 FRNRAP come from the germline V gene. The CDR3 runs to 13 residues. Sequenced material: PBMCs. This rearrangement joins TRBV12-5 to TRBJ1-2, with a possible D match to TRBD1 (6 bases). The sequence came from a woman aged 40-49 years in good health. Some clones in this sample may be carry-over from other donors' samples. The CDR3 sequence: CASGLTGASGYTF. The CDR3 nucleotides read TGTGCTAGTGGTTTGACGGGGGCAAGTGGCTACACCTTC.